This paragraph covers one T cell receptor beta chain sequence. Its matching antigen is unknown. Measured with immunoSEQ multiplex PCR; TCRdb has only the in-frame clones, and not every one. The sample consists of 30,000 to 40,000 clones, about 88% of them appearing once. The data belong to a study of regulatory and conventional T cells in RAG deficiency. Findings and limits, study-wide: Shorter CDR3s in all patient subsets; >90% Treg-Tconv overlap in Omenn. RAG-deficient patients showed markedly lower Shannon entropy and higher Simpson indices than control T-cell subsets. Sorted Omenn CD25-high CD127-low cells may not be bona fide Tregs.

These data were likewise used in another study, on regulatory T cells. From that study: Amplification used 52 TRBV primers and 13 TRBJ primers. Patient repertoires had restricted TRB V-J pairs and skewed V and J usage, most in Tregs.

The source material was CD8+ T cells sorted from blood. This receptor was identified in a human donor in good health.

The CDR3 DNA reads as TGTGCCAGCAGCCATACTAGCGGGGGAAGAAATGAGCAGTTCTTC. It is translated as CASSHTSGGRNEQFF. V usage is TRBV11-2 and J usage is TRBJ2-1; 11 bases fit TRBD2. Germline values: CDR1 SGHAT, CDR2 FQNNGV. The junction had 7 bases not matched to a gene; V was cut back by 5 bases and J by 7 bases. The CDR3 spans 15 residues.